Listed here are 8 T cell receptor beta chains from one sample, sequenced in a study of tumour-infiltrating T cells in Burkitt lymphoma. Some clones are missing from TCRdb's copy, which holds only in-frame ones; the method was immunoSEQ multiplex PCR. The data hold over 1,000 clones, with more than 10% observed a single time. The sample comprised tumor tissue. The receptors were sampled from a human donor with Burkitt lymphoma.

This clone has more than one count but fewer than ten. The chain recombines TRBV27 with TRBJ1-5, with TRBD1 as a possible D gene (6 bases). The CDR3 runs to 15 residues. Germline CDR1 reads MNHEY; CDR2 reads SMNVEV (reference sequence). Trimming removed 1 base from V and 3 bases from J, with 10 bases in between. The CDR3 DNA follows: TGTGCCAGCAGTTTATTTCGGACAGACAATCAGCCCCAGCATTTT. Amino acid sequence: CASSLFRTDNQPQHF.

The DNA of the CDR3 is TGTGCCTGGAGTGTACAGGGACTAGCGGGAGCCTACGAGCAGTACTTC. This translates into CAWSVQGLAGAYEQYF. This chain links TRBV30 with TRBJ2-7, with 14 bases identical to TRBD2. Looked up from germline, CDR1 is GTSNPN and CDR2 is SVGIG (reference sequence). After removal of 0 bases from V and 2 bases from J, the junction contained 3 bases not matched to a gene. The CDR3 is 16 amino acids. The variable domain in full, with the rest retrieved from reference TRBV30 and TRBJ2-7, is SQTIHQWPATLVQPVGSPLSLECTVEGTSNPNLYWYRQAAGRGLQLLFYSVGIGQISSEVPQNLSASRPQDRQFILSSKKLLLSDSGFYLCAWSVQGLAGAYEQYFGPGTRLTVT.

The J gene is TRBJ1-2, the V gene TRBV27; D is undetermined. V was shortened by 8 bases and J by 4 bases, with 8 bases between the two germline ends. In germline, CDR1 is MNHEY, CDR2 SMNVEV (reference sequence). The CDR3 is made up of 11 amino acids. DNA for the CDR3: TGTGCCAGCGGTGATGGCTATGGCTACACCTTC. Translating gives CASGDGYGYTF.

Sample share makes this clone large. The chain recombines TRBV11-2 with TRBJ1-1; TRBD1 matches 7 bases. Per the germline V gene, CDR1 is SGHAT and CDR2 is FQNNGV. There are 13 residues in the CDR3. Trimming at V came to 5 bases and at J to 4 bases, leaving 4 bases not matched to a gene. CDR3 sequence (DNA): TGTGCCAGCAGCGACGGGACAGCCACTGAAGCTTTCTTT. This sequence encodes CASSDGTATEAFF.

In its sample, this clone was seen a few times. The genes are TRBV7-8 and TRBJ1-5; D unclear. Germline-derived CDR1 and CDR2 are SGHVS and FQNEAQ. The CDR3 runs 12 residues. V lost 1 base, J lost 7 bases, and 5 bases lay in between. The CDR3 loop is CASSLVVQPQHF. The CDR3 DNA is TGTGCCAGCAGCTTAGTCGTCCAGCCCCAGCATTTT.

The gene calls are TRBV11-2 and TRBJ1-1; D unresolved. Trimming took off 5 bases at V and 4 bases at J, with 2 bases between the two ends. The CDR3 loop spans 10 amino acids. Germline V gene data show CDR1 as SGHAT and CDR2 as FQNNGV. The CDR3 region is CASSATEAFF. As DNA, the CDR3 is TGTGCCAGCAGCGCCACTGAAGCTTTCTTT.

The V gene is TRBV7-6, the J gene TRBJ2-7; maybe TRBD2 (5 bases). Germline V CDR1 and CDR2: SGHVS, FNYEAQ. V was cut by 1 base and J by 0 bases, with 10 bases left in between. CDR3 length equals 15 residues. CDR3 nucleotide sequence: TGTGCCAGCAGCTTAGAGGCCCGGGGCTCCTACGAGCAGTACTTC. Protein: CASSLEARGSYEQYF.

This clone was observed a few times. The chain recombines TRBV7-2 with TRBJ2-2, with 8 bases matching TRBD2. The CDR3 is made up of 16 amino acids. CDR1 is SGHTA and CDR2 is FQGNSA in the germline V gene. The V and J ends lost 2 bases and 6 bases, in that order; junction bases with no gene match: 8. CDR3 sequence reads: CASSLFVLADAGELFF. CDR3 nucleotides: TGTGCCAGCAGCTTATTTGTACTAGCGGACGCCGGGGAGCTGTTTTTT. Full variable domain (rest looked up from reference TRBV7-2 and TRBJ2-2): GAGVSQSPSNKVTEKGKDVELRCDPISGHTALYWYRQSLGQGLEFLIYFQGNSAPDKSGLPSDRFSAERTGGSVSTLTIQRTQQEDSAVYLCASSLFVLADAGELFFGEGSRLTVL.